This T cell receptor (beta chain) comes out of a study of quantifying T cell responses using KT2 cells. Study as a whole: RNA was reverse transcribed with TCR alpha and beta constant-region primers.

The V end was cut by 2 bases, the J end by 7 bases, with 12 bases between. Germline CDR1 and CDR2: SGHDN and FVKESK. This CDR3 contains 14 residues. This clonotype was observed a handful of times. An oligo carrying a UMI was ligated to the cDNA 3' end. First-round PCR used about 4 cycles and beta primers RC1.1 and RC1.2 covering TRBC1 and TRBC2. TCR alpha and beta chains were handled separately starting at the second PCR. In TCRdb, the UMI-ligation and nested PCR reads were re-called with MiXCR into one record per CDR3 protein. The data contain about 33,000 distinct CDR3 sequences, approximately 10% of them singletons.

V usage is TRBV14 and J usage is TRBJ2-1; weak D call: TRBD1 (6 bases). The sequence was obtained from a human donor. The sample was PBMCs spiked with cells of the T cell clone KT2. For the CDR3, the DNA is TGTGCCAGCAGCCAAATGGGGACAAAGAATGAGCAGTTCTTC. Protein sequence: CASSQMGTKNEQFF. The whole variable domain, filled in from reference TRBV14 and TRBJ2-1, reads EAGVTQFPSHSVIEKGQTVTLRCDPISGHDNLYWYRRVMGKEIKFLLHFVKESKQDESGMPNNRFLAERTGGTYSTLKVQPAELEDSGVYFCASSQMGTKNEQFFGPGTRLTVL.